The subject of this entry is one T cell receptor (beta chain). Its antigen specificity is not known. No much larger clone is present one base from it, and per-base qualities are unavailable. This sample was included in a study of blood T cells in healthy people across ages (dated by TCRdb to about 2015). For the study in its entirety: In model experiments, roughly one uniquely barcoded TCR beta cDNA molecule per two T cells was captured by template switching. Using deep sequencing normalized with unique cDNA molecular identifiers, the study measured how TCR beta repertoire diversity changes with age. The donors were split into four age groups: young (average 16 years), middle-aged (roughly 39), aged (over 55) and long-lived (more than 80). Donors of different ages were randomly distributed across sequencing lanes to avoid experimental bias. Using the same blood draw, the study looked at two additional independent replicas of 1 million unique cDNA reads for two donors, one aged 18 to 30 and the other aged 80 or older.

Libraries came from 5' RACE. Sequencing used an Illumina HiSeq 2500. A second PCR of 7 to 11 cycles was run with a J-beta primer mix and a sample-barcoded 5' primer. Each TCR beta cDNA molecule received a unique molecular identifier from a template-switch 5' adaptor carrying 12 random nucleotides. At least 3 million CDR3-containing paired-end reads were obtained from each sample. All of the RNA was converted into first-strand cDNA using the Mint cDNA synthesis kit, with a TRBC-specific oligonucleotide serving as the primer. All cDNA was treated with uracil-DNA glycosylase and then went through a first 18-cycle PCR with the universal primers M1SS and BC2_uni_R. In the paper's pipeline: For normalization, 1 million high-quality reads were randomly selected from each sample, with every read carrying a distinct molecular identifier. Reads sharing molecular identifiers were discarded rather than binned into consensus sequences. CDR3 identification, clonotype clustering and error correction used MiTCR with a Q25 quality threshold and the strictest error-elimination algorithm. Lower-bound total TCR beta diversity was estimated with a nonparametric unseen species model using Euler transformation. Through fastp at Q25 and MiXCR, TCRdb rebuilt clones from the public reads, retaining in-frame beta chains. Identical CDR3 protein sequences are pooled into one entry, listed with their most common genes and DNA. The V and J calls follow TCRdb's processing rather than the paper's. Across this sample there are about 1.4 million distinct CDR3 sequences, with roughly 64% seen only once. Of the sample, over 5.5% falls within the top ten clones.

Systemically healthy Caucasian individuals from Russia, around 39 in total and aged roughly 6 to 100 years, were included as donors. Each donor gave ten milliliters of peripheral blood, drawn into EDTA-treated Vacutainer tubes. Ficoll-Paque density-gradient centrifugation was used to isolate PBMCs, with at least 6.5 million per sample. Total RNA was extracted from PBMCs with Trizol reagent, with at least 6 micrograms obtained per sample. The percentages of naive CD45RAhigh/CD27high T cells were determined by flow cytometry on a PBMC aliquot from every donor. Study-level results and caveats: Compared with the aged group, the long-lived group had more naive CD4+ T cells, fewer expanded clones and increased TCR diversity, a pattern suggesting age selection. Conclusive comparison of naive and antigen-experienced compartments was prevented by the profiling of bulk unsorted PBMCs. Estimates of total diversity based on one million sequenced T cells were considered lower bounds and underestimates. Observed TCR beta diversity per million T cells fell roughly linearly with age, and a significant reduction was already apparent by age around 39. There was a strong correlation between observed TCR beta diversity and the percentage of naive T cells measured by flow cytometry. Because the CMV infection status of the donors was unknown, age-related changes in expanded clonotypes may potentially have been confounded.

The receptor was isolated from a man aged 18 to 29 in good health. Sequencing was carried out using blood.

The CDR3 corresponds to CAWKTPPDTQYF. The sequence in DNA is TGTGCCTGGAAAACCCCCCCAGATACGCAGTATTTT. The chain couples TRBV30 to TRBJ2-3; the D segment cannot be called with confidence. V and J lose 4 bases and 4 bases, and a span of 9 bases separates them. From cysteine to phenylalanine, the CDR3 is 12 amino acids long. Only CDR3 DNA remains: 36 bases, in frame from the first base. Looking up the germline V gene (reference sequence) yields CDR1 GTSNPN and CDR2 SVGIG. The CDR3, completed at both ends by the reference TRBV30 and TRBJ2-3 genes, gives the full variable domain SQTIHQWPATLVQPVGSPLSLECTVEGTSNPNLYWYRQAAGRGLQLLFYSVGIGQISSEVPQNLSASRPQDRQFILSSKKLLLSDSGFYLCAWKTPPDTQYFGPGTRLTVL.